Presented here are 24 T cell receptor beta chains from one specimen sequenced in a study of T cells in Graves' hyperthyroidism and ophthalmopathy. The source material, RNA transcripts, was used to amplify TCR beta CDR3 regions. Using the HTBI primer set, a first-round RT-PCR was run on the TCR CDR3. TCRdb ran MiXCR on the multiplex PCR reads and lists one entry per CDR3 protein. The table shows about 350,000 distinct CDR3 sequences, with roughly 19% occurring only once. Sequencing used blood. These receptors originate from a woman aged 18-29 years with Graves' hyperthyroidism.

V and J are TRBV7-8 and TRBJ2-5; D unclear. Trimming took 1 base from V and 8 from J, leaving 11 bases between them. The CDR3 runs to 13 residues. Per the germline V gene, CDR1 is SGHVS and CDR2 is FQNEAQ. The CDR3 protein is CASSLVTYGTQYF. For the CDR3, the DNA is TGTGCCAGCAGCTTAGTGACATACGGAACCCAGTACTTC. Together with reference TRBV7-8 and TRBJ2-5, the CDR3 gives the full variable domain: GAGVSQSPRYKVAKRGQDVALRCDPISGHVSLFWYQQALGQGPEFLTYFQNEAQLDKSGLPSDRFFAERPEGSVSTLKIQRTQQEDSAVYLCASSLVTYGTQYFGPGTRLLVL.

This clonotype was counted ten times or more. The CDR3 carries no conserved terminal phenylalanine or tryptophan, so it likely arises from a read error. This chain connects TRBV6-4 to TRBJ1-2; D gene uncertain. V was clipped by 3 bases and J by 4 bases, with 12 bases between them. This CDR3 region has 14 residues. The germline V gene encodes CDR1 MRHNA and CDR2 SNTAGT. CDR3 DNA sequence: TGTGCCAGCAGTGAAGTGGGGTCAACCTATGGCTACACCATC. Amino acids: CASSEVGSTYGYTI.

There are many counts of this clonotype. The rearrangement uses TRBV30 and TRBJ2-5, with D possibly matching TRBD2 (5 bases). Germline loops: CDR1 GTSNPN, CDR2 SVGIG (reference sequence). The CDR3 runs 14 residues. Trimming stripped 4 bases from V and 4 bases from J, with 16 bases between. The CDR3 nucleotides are TGTGCCTGGAAGAGTGGGCGGGTCGTAGAGACCCAGTACTTC. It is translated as CAWKSGRVVETQYF.

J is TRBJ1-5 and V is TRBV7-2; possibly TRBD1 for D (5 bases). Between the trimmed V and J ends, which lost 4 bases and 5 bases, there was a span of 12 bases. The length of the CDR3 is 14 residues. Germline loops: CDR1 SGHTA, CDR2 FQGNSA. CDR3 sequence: CASSSSPGYQPQHF. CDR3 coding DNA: TGTGCCAGCAGCTCAAGTCCAGGGTATCAGCCCCAGCATTTT.

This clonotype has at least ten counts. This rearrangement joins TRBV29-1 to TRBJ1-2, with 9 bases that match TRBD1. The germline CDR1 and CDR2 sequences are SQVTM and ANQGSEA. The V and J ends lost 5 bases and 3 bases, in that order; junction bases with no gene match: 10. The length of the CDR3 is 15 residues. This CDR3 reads CSVILTGGIDYGYTF. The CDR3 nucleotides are TGCAGCGTTATATTGACAGGGGGAATTGACTATGGCTACACCTTC. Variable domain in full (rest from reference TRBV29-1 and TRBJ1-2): SAVISQKPSRDICQRGTSLTIQCQVDSQVTMMFWYRQQPGQSLTLIATANQGSEATYESGFVIDKFPISRPNLTFSTLTVSNMSPEDSSIYLCSVILTGGIDYGYTFGSGTRLTVV.

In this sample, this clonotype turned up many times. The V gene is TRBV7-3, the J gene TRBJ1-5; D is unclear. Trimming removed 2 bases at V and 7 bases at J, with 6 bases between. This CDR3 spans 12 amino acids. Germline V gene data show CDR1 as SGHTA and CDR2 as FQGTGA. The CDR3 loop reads CASSLPGQPQHF. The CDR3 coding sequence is TGTGCCAGCAGCTTACCAGGCCAGCCCCAGCATTTT. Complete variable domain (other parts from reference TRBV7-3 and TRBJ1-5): GAGVSQTPSNKVTEKGKYVELRCDPISGHTALYWYRQSLGQGPEFLIYFQGTGAADDSGLPNDRFFAVRPEGSVSTLKIQRTERGDSAVYLCASSLPGQPQHFGDGTRLSIL.

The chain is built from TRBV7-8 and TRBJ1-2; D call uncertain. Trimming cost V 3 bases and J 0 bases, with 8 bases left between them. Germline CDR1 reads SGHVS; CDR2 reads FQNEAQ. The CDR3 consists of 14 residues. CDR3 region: CASSFRLSNYGYTF. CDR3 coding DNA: TGTGCCAGCAGCTTCCGACTTTCTAACTATGGCTACACCTTC.

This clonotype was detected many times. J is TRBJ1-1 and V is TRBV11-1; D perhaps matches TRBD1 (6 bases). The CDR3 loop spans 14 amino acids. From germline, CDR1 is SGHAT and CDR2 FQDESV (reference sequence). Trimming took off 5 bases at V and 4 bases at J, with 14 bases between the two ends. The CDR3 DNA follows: TGTGCCAGCAGCCCGAGGGGGGGAGTCACTGAAGCTTTCTTT. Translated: CASSPRGGVTEAFF.

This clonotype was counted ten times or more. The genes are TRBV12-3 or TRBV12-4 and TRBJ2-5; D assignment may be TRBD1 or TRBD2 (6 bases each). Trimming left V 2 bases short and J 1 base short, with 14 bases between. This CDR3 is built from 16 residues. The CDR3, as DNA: TGTGCCAGCAGTTTAAACCCCCCGGGGGCCCAAGAGACCCAGTACTTC. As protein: CASSLNPPGAQETQYF.

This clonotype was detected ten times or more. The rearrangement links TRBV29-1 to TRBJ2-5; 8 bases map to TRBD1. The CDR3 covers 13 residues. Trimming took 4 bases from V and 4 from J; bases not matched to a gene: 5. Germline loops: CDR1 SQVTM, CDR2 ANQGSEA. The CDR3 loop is CSVARTGRETQYF. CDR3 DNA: TGCAGCGTTGCTCGGACAGGGAGAGAGACCCAGTACTTC.

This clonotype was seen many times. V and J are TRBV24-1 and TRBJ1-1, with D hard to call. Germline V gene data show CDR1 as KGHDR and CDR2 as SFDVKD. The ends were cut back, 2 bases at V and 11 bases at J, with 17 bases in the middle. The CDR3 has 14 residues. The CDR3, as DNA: TGTGCCACCAGTGATTCCTTAGCCCTCTCGGGGGCTTTCTTT. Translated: CATSDSLALSGAFF.

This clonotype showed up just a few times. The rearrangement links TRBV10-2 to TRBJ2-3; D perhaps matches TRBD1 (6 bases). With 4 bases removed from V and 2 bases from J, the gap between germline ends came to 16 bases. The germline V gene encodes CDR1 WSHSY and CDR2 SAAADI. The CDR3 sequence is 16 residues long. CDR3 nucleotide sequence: TGCGCCAGCAGTGGAGGGGGACGGGCGACCACAGATACGCAGTATTTT. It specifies CASSGGGRATTDTQYF.

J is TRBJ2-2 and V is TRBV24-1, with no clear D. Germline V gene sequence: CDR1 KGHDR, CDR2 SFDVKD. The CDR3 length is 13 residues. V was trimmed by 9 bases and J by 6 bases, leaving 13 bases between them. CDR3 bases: TGTGCCACCCATGCCCCTACCTCCGGGGAGCTGTTTTTT. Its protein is CATHAPTSGELFF.

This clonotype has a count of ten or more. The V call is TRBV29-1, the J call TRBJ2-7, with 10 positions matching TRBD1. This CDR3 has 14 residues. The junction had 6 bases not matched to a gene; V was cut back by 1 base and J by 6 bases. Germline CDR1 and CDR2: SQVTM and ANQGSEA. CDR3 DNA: TGCAGCGTTGAAGCAGGGACAGGGGAAAGCGAGCAGTACTTC. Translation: CSVEAGTGESEQYF.

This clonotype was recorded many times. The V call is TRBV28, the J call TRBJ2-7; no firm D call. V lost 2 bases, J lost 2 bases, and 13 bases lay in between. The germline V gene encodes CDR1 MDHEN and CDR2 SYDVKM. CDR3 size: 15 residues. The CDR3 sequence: CASSLPRTTAYEQYF. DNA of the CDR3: TGTGCCAGCAGTTTACCCAGGACGACGGCCTACGAGCAGTACTTC.

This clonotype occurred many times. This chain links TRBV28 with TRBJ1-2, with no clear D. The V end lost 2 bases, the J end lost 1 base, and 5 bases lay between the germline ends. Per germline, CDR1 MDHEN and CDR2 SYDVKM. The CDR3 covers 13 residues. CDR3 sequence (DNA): TGTGCCAGCAGTTTACAAGATAACTATGGCTACACCTTC. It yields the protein CASSLQDNYGYTF.

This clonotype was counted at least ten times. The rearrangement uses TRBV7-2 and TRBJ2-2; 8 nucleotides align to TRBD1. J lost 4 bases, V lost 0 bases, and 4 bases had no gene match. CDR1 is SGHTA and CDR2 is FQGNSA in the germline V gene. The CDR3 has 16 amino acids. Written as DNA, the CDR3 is TGTGCCAGCAGCTTAGCGGACAGGGCGGGCACCGGGGAGCTGTTTTTT. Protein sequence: CASSLADRAGTGELFF.

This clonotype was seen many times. CDR3 nucleotides: TGTGCCAGCAGTTTTGCCAGGGACTACGAGCAGTACTTC. It yields the protein CASSFARDYEQYF. The chain uses TRBV6-5 and TRBJ2-7; possibly TRBD1 for D (5 bases). CDR1 and CDR2 (germline): MNHEY, SVGAGI. The ends were cut back, 4 bases at V and 3 bases at J, with 10 bases in the middle. The length of the CDR3 is 13 residues.

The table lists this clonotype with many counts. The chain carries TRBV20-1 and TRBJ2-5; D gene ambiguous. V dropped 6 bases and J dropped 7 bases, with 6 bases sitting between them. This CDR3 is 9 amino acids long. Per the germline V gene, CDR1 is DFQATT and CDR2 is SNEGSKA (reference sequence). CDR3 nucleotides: TGCAGTGCGCCGAGGACCCAGTACTTC. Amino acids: CSAPRTQYF.

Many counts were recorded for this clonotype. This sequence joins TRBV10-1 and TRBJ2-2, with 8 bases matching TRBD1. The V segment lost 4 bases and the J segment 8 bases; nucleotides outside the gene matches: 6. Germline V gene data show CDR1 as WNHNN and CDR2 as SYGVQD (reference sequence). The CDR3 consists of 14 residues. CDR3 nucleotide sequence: TGCGCCAGCAGTGCAGACAGGGGAAGAGGGGAGCTGTTTTTT. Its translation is CASSADRGRGELFF.

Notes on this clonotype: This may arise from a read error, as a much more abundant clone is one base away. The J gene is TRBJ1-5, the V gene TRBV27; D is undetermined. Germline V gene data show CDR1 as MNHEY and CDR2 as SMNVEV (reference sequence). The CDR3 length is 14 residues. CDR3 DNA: TGTGCCAGCAGTTTATTTTTTAGCAATCAGTCCCAGCATTTT. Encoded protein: CASSLFFSNQSQHF.

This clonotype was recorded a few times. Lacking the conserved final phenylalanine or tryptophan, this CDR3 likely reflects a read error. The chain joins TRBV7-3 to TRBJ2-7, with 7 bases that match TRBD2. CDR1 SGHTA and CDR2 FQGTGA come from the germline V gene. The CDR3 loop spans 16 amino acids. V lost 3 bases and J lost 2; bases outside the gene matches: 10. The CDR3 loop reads CASSFLPASGTYEQYL. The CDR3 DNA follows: TGTGCCAGCAGCTTCCTTCCGGCTAGCGGTACCTACGAGCAGTACCTC.

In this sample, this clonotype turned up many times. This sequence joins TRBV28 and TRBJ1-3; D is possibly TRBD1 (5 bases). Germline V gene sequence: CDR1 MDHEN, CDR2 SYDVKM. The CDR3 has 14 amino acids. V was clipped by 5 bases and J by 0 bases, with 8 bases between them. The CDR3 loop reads CASSPGFSGNTIYF. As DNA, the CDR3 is TGTGCCAGCAGTCCAGGGTTCTCTGGAAACACCATATATTTT. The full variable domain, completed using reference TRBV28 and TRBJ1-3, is DVKVTQSSRYLVKRTGEKVFLECVQDMDHENMFWYRQDPGLGLRLIYFSYDVKMKEKGDIPEGYSVSREKKERFSLILESASTNQTSMYLCASSPGFSGNTIYFGEGSWLTVV.

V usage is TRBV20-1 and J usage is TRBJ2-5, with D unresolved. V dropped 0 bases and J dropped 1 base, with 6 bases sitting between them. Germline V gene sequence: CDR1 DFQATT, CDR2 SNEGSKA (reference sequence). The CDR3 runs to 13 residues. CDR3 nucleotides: TGCAGTGCTAGAGAAGTACTCCAAGAGACCCAGTACTTC. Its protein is CSAREVLQETQYF.